This T cell receptor beta chain was sequenced in a study of control samples from healthy donors and cancer patients. The CDR3 covers 17 residues. CDR1 and CDR2 (germline): MDHEN, SYDVKM. J was trimmed by 0 bases and V by 6 bases; bases with no gene match: 6. TCRdb's copy holds only in-frame clones and misses some; the assay was immunoSEQ multiplex PCR. The sample holds about 110,000 clones, roughly 79% seen once. Sequencing was done on a sample of blood. The TCR originated in a man aged 18 to 29 in good health. The genes are TRBV28 and TRBJ2-2; 11 bases are shared with TRBD1. The CDR3 spells CASSPDRGQPNTGELFF. CDR3 in DNA: TGTGCCAGCAGCCCGGACAGGGGGCAACCGAACACCGGGGAGCTGTTTTTT.